The T cell receptor (beta chain) described here comes from a study of blood T cell repertoires in COVID-19. CDR3 length equals 15 residues. V lost 6 bases and J lost 4; bases outside the gene matches: 9. Germline V gene data show CDR1 as MNHEY and CDR2 as SMNVEV (reference sequence). TCRdb's table, derived via immunoSEQ multiplex PCR, lists solely in-frame clones and lacks some. The sample carries about 220,000 clones, around four fifths recorded once. This rearrangement joins TRBV27 to TRBJ2-1; 7 nucleotides agree with TRBD2. The origin of this receptor is a woman in her 70s with COVID-19, enrolled during active disease. Sequences were obtained from peripheral blood. This CDR3 is CASSQVAGIYNEQFF. The CDR3 DNA is TGTGCCAGCAGCCAAGTAGCGGGCATTTACAATGAGCAGTTCTTC.